These T cell receptor beta chains were read from a single sample in a study of OX40 agonist ivuxolimab in advanced cancers. Libraries were prepared by immunoSEQ multiplex PCR; TCRdb keeps only in-frame clonotypes and omits some of them. The data contain about 30,000 clones, over 60% of them singletons. Sequenced here: CD4+ or CD8+ T cells sorted from blood, sampled in a trial of the OX40 agonist ivuxolimab. Every receptor here comes from an adult with an advanced solid tumor such as melanoma, head and neck, liver or kidney cancer. Both conserved end residues are part of each CDR3. The D gene is left open where the match is weak. The listing skips clone size in some rows; elsewhere it reads once, few, many or a size class.

>15|TRBV5-4|NA|TRBJ1-2|NA
TGTGCCAGCAGCTTGGAGGGCAGGGCTGACTATGGCTACACCTTC
CASSLEGRADYGYTF
>13|TRBV18|NA|TRBJ2-1|NA
TGTGCCAGCTCACCCTCCCAAGCGAATGAGCAGTTCTTC
CASSPSQANEQFF
>15|TRBV10-3|NA|TRBJ1-6|TRBD1
TGTGCCATCAGTGCTAGTACAGGGGGCAATTCACCCCTCCACTTT
CAISASTGGNSPLHF
>15|TRBV6-1|NA|TRBJ2-1|NA
TGTGCCAGCACCCTAGGGGCAGGCCTCTACAATGAGCAGTTCTTC
CASTLGAGLYNEQFF
>15|TRBV7-2|NA|TRBJ1-5|TRBD1
TGTGCCAGCAGCTTAGCAGGGGGCCTCAATCAGCCCCAGCATTTT
CASSLAGGLNQPQHF
>12|TRBV25-1|few|TRBJ2-1|NA
TGTGCCAGCAGCTATAGCATCGGTGAGCAGTTCTTC
CASSYSIGEQFF
>13|TRBV5-1|few|TRBJ1-1|NA
TGCGCCAGCAGCTTTACGATGAACACTGAAGCTTTCTTT
CASSFTMNTEAFF
>12|TRBV7-8|NA|TRBJ2-5|NA
TGTGCCAGCAGCTTAGTCCAAGAGACCCAGTACTTC
CASSLVQETQYF
>16|TRBV4-2|NA|TRBJ2-7|NA
TGTGCCAGCAGCCCGGTAGTAGGGGGGGGCGGCCACGAGCAGTACTTC
CASSPVVGGGGHEQYF
>13|TRBV30|once|TRBJ2-7|TRBD1
TGTGCCTGGGGGGGACAGGGGGCGTACGAGCAGTACTTC
CAWGGQGAYEQYF
>17|TRBV12-2|medium-sized|TRBJ1-4|NA
TGTGCAAGTCGCTCCAGCGAAAGGGGGTGGGTTGGGGAAAAACTGTTTTTT
CASRSSERGWVGEKLFF
>14|TRBV29-1|NA|TRBJ1-5|NA
TGCAGCGTGGCGCAGGGGAATGGGGATCAGCCCCAGCATTTT
CSVAQGNGDQPQHF
>13|TRBV19|NA|TRBJ1-1|NA
TGTGCCAGTAGACGGACAGTCAACACTGAAGCTTTCTTT
CASRRTVNTEAFF
>15|TRBV11-2|few|TRBJ1-5|NA
TGTGCCAGCAGCTTAGATCGGGGGCAGGGCCAGCCCCAGCATTTT
CASSLDRGQGQPQHF
>16|TRBV6-1|few|TRBJ1-2|TRBD1
TGTGCCAGCAGTGAAACAGGTTGGGACAGTAACTATGGCTACACCTTC
CASSETGWDSNYGYTF
>13|TRBV6-1|NA|TRBJ1-1|NA
TGTGCCAGCAGAAGACAGCTGAACACTGAAGCTTTCTTT
CASRRQLNTEAFF
>14|TRBV7-2|NA|TRBJ1-5|NA
TGTGCCAGCAGCTTAGGAGCAAGCAATCAGCCCCAGCATTTT
CASSLGASNQPQHF
>13|TRBV10-1|few|TRBJ1-6|NA
TGCGCCAGCAGTGACGGGGGATTTTCACCCCTCCACTTT
CASSDGGFSPLHF
>16|TRBV7-9|NA|TRBJ2-5|NA
TGTGCCAGCAGCTTAGACCGATTTCGAAGGGAAGAGACCCAGTACTTC
CASSLDRFRREETQYF
>13|TRBV7-9|once|TRBJ1-4|NA
TGTGCCAGCAGCTTCGATAACCCAGAAAAACTGTTTTTT
CASSFDNPEKLFF
>13|TRBV5-4|NA|TRBJ2-5|TRBD1
TGTGCCAGCAGCTCGACAGGGCTGGAGACCCAGTACTTC
CASSSTGLETQYF
>17|TRBV10-2|NA|TRBJ2-7|NA
TGCGCCAGCAGTGCCATGGGGATGAGGGGAGAGTTCTACGAGCAGTACTTC
CASSAMGMRGEFYEQYF
>15|TRBV4-1|medium-sized|TRBJ1-3|NA
TGCGCCAGCAGCCAAGATGTGGGGGATGGAAACACCATATATTTT
CASSQDVGDGNTIYF
>15|TRBV5-4|NA|TRBJ1-2|TRBD1
TGTGCCAGCAGCAAAGGGACAGGTACTAACTATGGCTACACCTTC
CASSKGTGTNYGYTF
>13|TRBV7-2|NA|TRBJ1-5|NA
TGTGCCAGCAGTTACAGTACCAATCAGCCCCAGCATTTT
CASSYSTNQPQHF
>17|TRBV7-8|NA|TRBJ1-1|TRBD1
TGTGCCAGCAGCCAAGGGACAGGGGTGGGGCTGGACACTGAAGCTTTCTTT
CASSQGTGVGLDTEAFF
>17|TRBV19|NA|TRBJ1-1|NA
TGTGCCAGTCGGGGGCGTTTGTTGGAGGGGCGCGAGACTGAAGCTTTCTTT
CASRGRLLEGRETEAFF
>11|TRBV7-6|NA|TRBJ2-1|NA
TGTGCCAGCCGAAACACTAATGAGCAGTTCTTC
CASRNTNEQFF
>16|TRBV5-4|NA|TRBJ2-3|NA
TGTGCCAGCAGTCCGGATAGCTATGGGGGCACAGATACGCAGTATTTT
CASSPDSYGGTDTQYF
>18|TRBV11-2|NA|TRBJ2-2|NA
TGTGCCAGCAGGGCCCCCCGGGTTTATGCGCGTAAAACCGGGGAGCTGTTTTTT
CASRAPRVYARKTGELFF
>14|TRBV6-5|NA|TRBJ1-5|TRBD1
TGTGCCAGCAGTATGACAGGGGGCCATCAGCCCCAGCATTTT
CASSMTGGHQPQHF
>17|TRBV28|NA|TRBJ1-2|TRBD1
TGTGCCAGCAGTTCTCCCGGACAGGGTGGTGGTGACTATGGCTACACCTTC
CASSSPGQGGGDYGYTF
>15|TRBV9|NA|TRBJ1-1|TRBD1
TGTGCCAGCAGCGCTCCGGACAGGGGGAACACTGAAGCTTTCTTT
CASSAPDRGNTEAFF
>11|TRBV7-8|NA|TRBJ2-7|NA
TGTGCCAGCAGCTCCGTCGGCGAGCAGTACTTC
CASSSVGEQYF
>17|TRBV27|NA|TRBJ2-5|TRBD1
TGTGCCAGCAGTTTGGGAATCCGGACAGGGGGCGAGGAGACCCAGTACTTC
CASSLGIRTGGEETQYF
>15|TRBV9|few|TRBJ1-5|NA
TGTGCCAGCAGCGTAGATACAGGTAGCAATCAGCCCCAGCATTTT
CASSVDTGSNQPQHF
>15|TRBV13|NA|TRBJ2-1|NA
TGTGCCAGCAGCCGAGTGGGCCGTTGGGACAATGAGCAGTTCTTC
CASSRVGRWDNEQFF
>13|TRBV2|NA|TRBJ1-1|NA
TGTGCCAGCGGCTCGACAGGGAACACTGAAGCTTTCTTT
CASGSTGNTEAFF
>18|TRBV27|NA|TRBJ2-3|TRBD1
TGTGCCAGCAGTCCCCCGGGACAGGGGGCCGGAAGGTCAGATACGCAGTATTTT
CASSPPGQGAGRSDTQYF
>13|TRBV30|NA|TRBJ1-1|NA
TGTGCCTGGAGTGTCAGCGTGAACACTGAAGCTTTCTTT
CAWSVSVNTEAFF
>17|TRBV4-1|NA|TRBJ2-7|TRBD1
TGCGCCAGCAGCCAAGAAATAGTTGGGGACAGGCGTAGCGAGCAGTACTTC
CASSQEIVGDRRSEQYF
>14|TRBV6-5|NA|TRBJ1-1|NA
TGTGCCAGCAGGACCTTACAGGGGAACACTGAAGCTTTCTTT
CASRTLQGNTEAFF
>14|TRBV6-6|NA|TRBJ1-4|NA
TGTGCCAGCAGTCTGGTGGGGGGTAATGAAAAACTGTTTTTT
CASSLVGGNEKLFF
>16|TRBV10-2|once|TRBJ1-1|TRBD1
TGCGCCAGCAGTGGGCTAGCGGGACAGGGAAGGAATGAAGCTTTCTTT
CASSGLAGQGRNEAFF
>15|TRBV7-9|few|TRBJ2-2|TRBD1
TGTGCCAGCGGAAGACAGGGGAGAAGCCCCGGGGAGCTGTTTTTT
CASGRQGRSPGELFF
>18|TRBV19|NA|TRBJ1-1|NA
TGTGCCAGTAGTATCTCGCTCGGTAACAGGGTAGTGAACACTGAAGCTTTCTTT
CASSISLGNRVVNTEAFF
>13|TRBV25-1|NA|TRBJ1-2|NA
TGTGCCAGCAGGCAGGGAGGGGAAGGAGGCTACACCTTC
CASRQGGEGGYTF
>13|TRBV7-9|few|TRBJ1-2|NA
TGTGCCAGCAGCTTCGACAGGTTAAATGGCTACACCTTC
CASSFDRLNGYTF
>14|TRBV5-4|NA|TRBJ1-2|NA
TGTGCCAGCAGCCTTCGGGAGTCTAACTATGGCTACACCTTC
CASSLRESNYGYTF
>16|TRBV9|NA|TRBJ2-3|TRBD2
TGTGCCAGCAGGGAAGATAGCGGGGAAATCACAGATACGCAGTATTTT
CASREDSGEITDTQYF
>13|TRBV19|NA|TRBJ1-5|NA
TGTGCCAGTAGTATTCGGGCGAATCAGCCCCAGCATTTT
CASSIRANQPQHF
>15|TRBV19|NA|TRBJ2-2|NA
TGTGCCAGTAGTATAATGGAATCGGGTCACGGGGAGCTGTTTTTT
CASSIMESGHGELFF
>14|TRBV13|NA|TRBJ1-2|TRBD1
TGTGCCAGCAGCGTGAGGGACAGGGGAGGTGGCTACACCTTC
CASSVRDRGGGYTF